A selection of T cell receptor beta chains follows, all from one sample in a study of blood T cell repertoires in COVID-19. The assay was immunoSEQ multiplex PCR, and TCRdb's table has in-frame clones only and misses some. The table includes more than 95,000 clones, roughly 91% detected once. Sequencing input: peripheral blood. The source of these receptors is a human donor in a cohort sampled during active COVID-19. Both conserved end residues are part of each CDR3. D genes are given only for firm matches. The size field is filled for only some rows; it gives once, few, many or a size class.

D gene	J gene	clone size	V gene	CDR3 DNA	CDR3 protein
TRBD1	TRBJ1-5	.	TRBV27	TGTGCCAGCAGCCTAACTACAGGGGTTGGCCAGCCCCAGCATTTT	CASSLTTGVGQPQHF
.	TRBJ2-3	.	TRBV7-2	TGTGCCAGCAGCCCCCGATTAGCAGGGGGCACAGATACGCAGTATTTT	CASSPRLAGGTDTQYF
.	TRBJ2-5	once	TRBV15	TGTGCCACCAGCTTCCCGCGGCAGACCCAGTACTTC	CATSFPRQTQYF
.	TRBJ2-3	.	TRBV12-3/TRBV12-4	TGTGCCAGCAGTACGACTAGCACAGATACGCAGTATTTT	CASSTTSTDTQYF
.	TRBJ2-7	.	TRBV9	TGTGCCAGCAGCGTAGTAATCCTAGCGAACCATAAAGCCTACGAGCAGTACTTC	CASSVVILANHKAYEQYF
TRBD1	TRBJ1-6	.	TRBV7-2	TGTGCCAGCAGAGGACAGGGAAATTCACCCCTCCACTTT	CASRGQGNSPLHF
.	TRBJ1-2	few	TRBV12-3/TRBV12-4	TGTGCCAGCAGTTCTATTACCTTAGGCTACACCTTC	CASSSITLGYTF
.	TRBJ1-5	.	TRBV28	TGTGCCAGCAGTACGGCAGGAGCGGGGATCAATCAGCCCCAGCATTTT	CASSTAGAGINQPQHF
.	TRBJ2-5	.	TRBV6-5	TGTGCCAGCAGTTTGCGTGGGGCAGGGGAAGAGACCCAGTACTTC	CASSLRGAGEETQYF
TRBD2	TRBJ2-5	.	TRBV28	TGTGCCAGCAGTCCTACCTTAGCGGGTGGGACTCAAGAGACCCAGTACTTC	CASSPTLAGGTQETQYF
TRBD1	TRBJ1-1	.	TRBV28	TGTGCCAGCAGTTTACTACAGGGGAAGGAGACTGAAGCTTTCTTT	CASSLLQGKETEAFF
TRBD1	TRBJ1-3	once	TRBV30	TGTGCCTGGAGTGCGGGACAGGGTGACACCATATATTTT	CAWSAGQGDTIYF
TRBD2	TRBJ2-1	.	TRBV7-2	TGTGCCAGCAGCCCCGGGACTAGCGTATACAATGAGCAGTTCTTC	CASSPGTSVYNEQFF
TRBD1	TRBJ2-7	.	TRBV11-3	TGTGCCAGCAGCTCTAGCCGGGACAGGGGCCCCTACGAGCAGTACTTC	CASSSSRDRGPYEQYF
TRBD2	TRBJ2-2	.	TRBV4-1	TGCGCCAGCAGCCGAGGACTAGCGGGGAACACCGGGGAGCTGTTTTTT	CASSRGLAGNTGELFF
.	TRBJ2-5	.	TRBV9	TGTGCCAGCAGCGTCACCCCGAGGGACCAAGAGACCCAGTACTTC	CASSVTPRDQETQYF
.	TRBJ2-1	.	TRBV4-2	TGTGCCAGCAGCCAAGACCCCGGGACAAACTCCTACAATGAGCAGTTCTTC	CASSQDPGTNSYNEQFF
.	TRBJ2-3	.	TRBV5-4	TGTGCCAGCAGCTTGGGTGGGGCGGGACAGAGAACAGATACGCAGTATTTT	CASSLGGAGQRTDTQYF
TRBD1	TRBJ2-5	.	TRBV11-3	TGTGCCAGCAGCTTAGCCCGATCGTGGACAGGGGACCAAGAGACCCAGTACTTC	CASSLARSWTGDQETQYF
.	TRBJ1-1	.	TRBV4-1	TGCGCCAGCAGCCCCCAGGCAGGTGAAGCTTTCTTT	CASSPQAGEAFF
TRBD1	TRBJ1-2	.	TRBV3-1/TRBV3-2	TGTGCCAGCAGCCAAGGCTTGGACAGGGGCTATGGCTACACCTTC	CASSQGLDRGYGYTF
.	TRBJ2-5	once	TRBV5-4	TGTGCCAGCAGCCTCAGGAGGGTAGAGACCCAGTACTTC	CASSLRRVETQYF
TRBD1	TRBJ1-2	.	TRBV29-1	TGCAGCGTTGAACACAGGGGGCGCGTCTACACCTTC	CSVEHRGRVYTF
TRBD1	TRBJ2-5	.	TRBV30	TGTGCCTGGAGAACGACAGGGCTCCAAGAGACCCAGTACTTC	CAWRTTGLQETQYF
TRBD1	TRBJ1-5	few	TRBV6-2/TRBV6-3	TGTGCCAGCAGTTACTCACGCGGGACAGGGAGCCTAGATAGCAATCAGCCCCAGCATTTT	CASSYSRGTGSLDSNQPQHF
.	TRBJ1-6	.	TRBV28	TGTGCCAGCAGGGCAAATTCACCCCTCCACTTT	CASRANSPLHF
TRBD1	TRBJ2-3	.	TRBV7-3	TGTGCCAGCAGCTTCGACAGGGCCGGTACGCAGTATTTT	CASSFDRAGTQYF
.	TRBJ2-1	.	TRBV6-5	TGTGCCAGCAGTACCCAGGGAGGTGAGCAGTTCTTC	CASSTQGGEQFF
TRBD1	TRBJ2-3	.	TRBV18	TGTGCCAGCTCAGTGACAGGGGGCACAGATACGCAGTATTTT	CASSVTGGTDTQYF
TRBD2	TRBJ2-1	.	TRBV27	TGTGCCAGCAGGAAAAGCGGGAGCTCCTACAATGAGCAGTTCTTC	CASRKSGSSYNEQFF
.	TRBJ1-1	.	TRBV6-5	TGTGCCAGCAGAGTCCGTCCCCAGGCATCCACTGAAGCTTTCTTT	CASRVRPQASTEAFF
TRBD1	TRBJ1-3	.	TRBV7-6	TGTGCCAGCAGCTTAGCCTGGACAGGGAGTAGCGTATATGGAAACACCATATATTTT	CASSLAWTGSSVYGNTIYF
.	TRBJ1-4	few	TRBV11-2	TGTGCCAGCAGCTTGATCTCGCAGAAAAAACTGTTTTTT	CASSLISQKKLFF
.	TRBJ2-1	.	TRBV7-2	TGTGCCAGCAGCGTATCGCGCGGGCAAAGGGAGCAGTTCTTC	CASSVSRGQREQFF
.	TRBJ2-1	once	TRBV3-1/TRBV3-2	TGTGCCAGCACCCTCTCGGGGTCTAGTGAGCAGTTCTTC	CASTLSGSSEQFF
TRBD1	TRBJ2-1	.	TRBV5-1	TGCGCCAGCAGCCCCTGGACAGGGATGAATGAGCAGTTCTTC	CASSPWTGMNEQFF
.	TRBJ1-4	.	TRBV6-5	TGTGCCAGTCGGCTCGGACTGACTAATGAAAAACTGTTTTTT	CASRLGLTNEKLFF
.	TRBJ2-3	.	TRBV7-8	TGTGCCAGCAGCTTAGGGCAGGGGAACACAGATACGCAGTATTTT	CASSLGQGNTDTQYF
TRBD1	TRBJ2-5	.	TRBV7-2	TGTGCCAGCAGCTCCCAGACAGGGTGGGAAGAGACCCAGTACTTC	CASSSQTGWEETQYF
TRBD1	TRBJ1-4	.	TRBV27	TGTGCCAGCAAATGGGGAACAGGGGGCGGGCGTGAAAAACTGTTTTTT	CASKWGTGGGREKLFF
TRBD1	TRBJ1-1	few	TRBV6-5	TGTGCCAGCACGACAGGGGGCGGAACTAACACTGAAGCTTTCTTT	CASTTGGGTNTEAFF
.	TRBJ2-3	.	TRBV7-3	TGTGCCAGCAGCTTAAGCGGCCGCACAGATACGCAGTATTTT	CASSLSGRTDTQYF
TRBD1	TRBJ2-2	.	TRBV4-3	TGCGCCAGCAGCCGAAAAATAGGGACAGGGGAGACCGGGGAGCTGTTTTTT	CASSRKIGTGETGELFF
.	TRBJ1-1	.	TRBV28	TGTGCCAGCAGCTCCACGGTCTACACTGAAGCTTTCTTT	CASSSTVYTEAFF
TRBD1	TRBJ1-1	.	TRBV7-3	TGTGCCAGCAGCGAACAGGGGGCGACGACTGAAGCTTTCTTT	CASSEQGATTEAFF
TRBD2	TRBJ2-2	.	TRBV5-4	TGTGCCAGCAGCTTGGAGGGACTAGCGACGAACACCGGGGAGCTGTTTTTT	CASSLEGLATNTGELFF
.	TRBJ1-5	.	TRBV11-2	TGTGCCAGCAGCTTTGGGGCAGGGAATCAGCCCCAGCATTTT	CASSFGAGNQPQHF
.	TRBJ1-2	many	TRBV14	TGTGCCAGCAGCCAAGTCACGGGATCCTATGGCTACACCTTC	CASSQVTGSYGYTF
.	TRBJ2-2	.	TRBV3-1/TRBV3-2	TGTGCCAGCAGCCTCAGGGGAGGGCCAAGCACCGGGGAGCTGTTTTTT	CASSLRGGPSTGELFF
.	TRBJ2-1	.	TRBV5-1	TGCGCCAGCAGCTTGAGAGCTGACTCCTACAATGAGCAGTTCTTC	CASSLRADSYNEQFF
TRBD1	TRBJ2-6	.	TRBV6-6	TGTGCCAGCAGTCAAACTCCAGGGGGCGCTGGGGCCAACGTCCTGACTTTC	CASSQTPGGAGANVLTF
TRBD1	TRBJ2-3	.	TRBV4-3	TGCGCCAGCAGCCTGGGACAGGGGAACACAGATACGCAGTATTTT	CASSLGQGNTDTQYF
TRBD1	TRBJ2-1	.	TRBV28	TGTGCCAGCAGCTCGGGACAGGGGGCTCCCAATGAGCAGTTCTTC	CASSSGQGAPNEQFF